What follows is one T cell receptor (beta chain) and its context. Its cognate antigen has yet to be identified. Base-call qualities are not available, and no considerably larger clone is one nucleotide away. Each collaborating institution followed its own protocols to collect whole blood in K2EDTA tubes. Collaborator samples were shipped for TCRbeta analysis as frozen whole blood, isolated PBMCs, or DNA extracted from either sample type. Per the germline V gene (reference sequence), SGHKS is the CDR1 and YYEKEE is the CDR2. CDR3 length: 13 amino acids, cysteine to phenylalanine. The entry retains the CDR3 DNA only, 39 bases that are in frame from base 1. Relative to germline, V is 3 bases shorter and J is 7 bases shorter, with 11 bases between their ends. This specimen belongs to a study of blood T cell repertoires in COVID-19 (dated by TCRdb to 2018 to 2021). With regard to the full study: Samples covering the acute and convalescent phases of COVID-19 were provided by collaborators in the United States, Italy and Spain. Where HLA class I and class II types were available, the types were taken from metadata supplied by the sample provider, not from assay-based typing. Nearly every sample came with metadata listing a de-identified subject ID, COVID-19 status, age in years and sex. The dataset comprised deeply sampled blood TCRbeta repertoires from subjects exposed to, actively infected with, or recovered from COVID-19. The repertoires were released in a freely available public database intended as a resource for research on the immune response to SARS-CoV-2. The prospective study material was composed of cDNA or gDNA derived from T cells, B-cell-depleted T cells, or PBMCs. Samples were obtained from the ongoing ImmuneRACE study (first 160 participants) and from some 1,300 subjects provided by 6 global collaborators.

TCRbeta CDR3 regions were amplified from genomic DNA using the immunoSEQ Assay, a bias-controlled multiplex PCR. In the authors' own workflow: Within the assay, amplification of reference gene primers was used to estimate how many nucleated cells each sample contained. To quantify the absolute abundance of each unique TCRbeta CDR3 rearrangement, sequence reads were collapsed and filtered. For each sample, productive Simpson clonality was calculated as the square root of Simpson's diversity index over productive rearrangements. Imported from immuneACCESS, the table was reduced by TCRdb to in-frame sequences with V and J called. These copies leave out some clones; in studies compared against another copy, an unresolved V gene accounts for under half, and the cause of the remainder is not known. V and J calls and clone size come straight from that table; D and trimming were deduced from the DNA. The sample contains over 100,000 clones, over 65% of them found a single time. The ten largest make up 15% to 20% of the sample.

General findings and caveats noted by the study authors: The amount of clinical and demographic metadata varied by source and participant and was provided uncurated.

The specimen was peripheral blood. The chain uses TRBV5-5 and TRBJ1-5, with no confident D gene call. This receptor was obtained from a woman aged 60-75 years with acute or convalescent COVID-19. The base sequence is TGTGCCAGCAGCTGGGAGGGTTTGCAGCCCCAGCATTTT. It codes for CASSWEGLQPQHF.